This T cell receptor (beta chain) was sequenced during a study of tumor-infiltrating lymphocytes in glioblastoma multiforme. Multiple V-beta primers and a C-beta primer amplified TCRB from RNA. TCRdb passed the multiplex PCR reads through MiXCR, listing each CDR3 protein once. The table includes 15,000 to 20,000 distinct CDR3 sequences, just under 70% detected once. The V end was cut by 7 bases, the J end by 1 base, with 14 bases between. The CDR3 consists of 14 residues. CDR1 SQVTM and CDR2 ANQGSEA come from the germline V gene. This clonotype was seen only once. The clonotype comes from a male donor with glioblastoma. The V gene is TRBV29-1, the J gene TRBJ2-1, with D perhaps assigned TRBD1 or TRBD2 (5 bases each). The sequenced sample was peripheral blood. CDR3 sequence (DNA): TGCAGCGGAACCGGGACCCAGTCCTACAATGAGCAGTTCTTC. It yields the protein CSGTGTQSYNEQFF.